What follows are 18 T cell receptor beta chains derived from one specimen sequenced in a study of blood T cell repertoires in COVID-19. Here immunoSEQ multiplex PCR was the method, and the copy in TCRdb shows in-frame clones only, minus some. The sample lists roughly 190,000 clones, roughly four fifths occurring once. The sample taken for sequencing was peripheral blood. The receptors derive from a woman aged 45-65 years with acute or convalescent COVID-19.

The CDR3 sequence: CASSTLDEQYF. The DNA of the CDR3 is TGTGCCAGCAGTACTCTCGACGAGCAGTACTTC. The chain couples TRBV6-2 or TRBV6-3 to TRBJ2-7; D not resolved. CDR1 and CDR2 (germline): MNHEY, SVGEGT. The V and J ends lost 5 bases and 5 bases respectively, with 7 bases between them. CDR3 size: 11 residues.

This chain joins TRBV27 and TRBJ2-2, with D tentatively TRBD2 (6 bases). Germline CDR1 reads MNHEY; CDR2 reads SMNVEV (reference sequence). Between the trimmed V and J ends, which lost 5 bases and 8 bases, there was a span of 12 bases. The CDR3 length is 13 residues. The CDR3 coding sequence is TGTGCCAGCAGTCCTTGGGGGGATGGGGAGCTGTTTTTT. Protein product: CASSPWGDGELFF.

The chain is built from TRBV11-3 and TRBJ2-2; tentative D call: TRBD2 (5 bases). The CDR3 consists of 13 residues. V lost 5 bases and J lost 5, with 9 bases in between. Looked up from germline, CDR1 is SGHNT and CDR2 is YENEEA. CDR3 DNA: TGTGCCAGCAGCCACTCGGGGACCGGGGAGCTGTTTTTT. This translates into CASSHSGTGELFF.

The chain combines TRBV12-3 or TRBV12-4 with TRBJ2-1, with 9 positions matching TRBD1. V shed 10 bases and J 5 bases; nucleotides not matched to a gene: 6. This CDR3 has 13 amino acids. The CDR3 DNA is TGTGCCAACCGGGACAGGGAGGACAATGAGCAGTTCTTC. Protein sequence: CANRDREDNEQFF.

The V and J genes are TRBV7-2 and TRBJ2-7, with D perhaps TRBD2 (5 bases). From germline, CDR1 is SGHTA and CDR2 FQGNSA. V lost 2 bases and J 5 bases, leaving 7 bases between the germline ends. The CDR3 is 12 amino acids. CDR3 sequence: CASSLNGNEQYF. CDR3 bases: TGTGCCAGCAGCTTAAACGGGAACGAGCAGTACTTC.

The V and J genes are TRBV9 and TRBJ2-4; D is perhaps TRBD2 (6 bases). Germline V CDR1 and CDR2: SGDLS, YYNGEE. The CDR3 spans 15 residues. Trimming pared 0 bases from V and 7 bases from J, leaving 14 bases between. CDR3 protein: CASSVEGEGRNIQYF. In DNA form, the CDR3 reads TGTGCCAGCAGCGTAGAAGGCGAGGGGAGGAACATTCAGTACTTC. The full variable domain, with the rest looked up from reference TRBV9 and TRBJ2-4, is DSGVTQTPKHLITATGQRVTLRCSPRSGDLSVYWYQQSLDQGLQFLIQYYNGEERAKGNILERFSAQQFPDLHSELNLSSLELGDSALYFCASSVEGEGRNIQYFGAGTRLSVL.

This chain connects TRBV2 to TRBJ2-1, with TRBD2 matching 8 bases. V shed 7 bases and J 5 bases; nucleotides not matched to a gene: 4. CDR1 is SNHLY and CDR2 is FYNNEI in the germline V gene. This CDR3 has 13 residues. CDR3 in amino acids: CASKREWDNEQFF. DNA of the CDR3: TGTGCCAGCAAGCGGGAGTGGGACAATGAGCAGTTCTTC.

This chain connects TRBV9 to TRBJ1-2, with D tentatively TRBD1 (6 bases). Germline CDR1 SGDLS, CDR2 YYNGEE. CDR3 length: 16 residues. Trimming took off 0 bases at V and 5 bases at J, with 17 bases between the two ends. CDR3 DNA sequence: TGTGCCAGCAGCGTAGGTGCCCGGGGGGGGCAATATGGCTACACCTTC. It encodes CASSVGARGGQYGYTF.

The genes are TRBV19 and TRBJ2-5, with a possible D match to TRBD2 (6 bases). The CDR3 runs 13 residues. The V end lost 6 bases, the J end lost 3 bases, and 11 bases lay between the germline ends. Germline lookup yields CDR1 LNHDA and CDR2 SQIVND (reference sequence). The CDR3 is CASSSGRKETQYF. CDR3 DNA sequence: TGTGCCAGTAGCTCCGGGAGAAAAGAGACCCAGTACTTC.

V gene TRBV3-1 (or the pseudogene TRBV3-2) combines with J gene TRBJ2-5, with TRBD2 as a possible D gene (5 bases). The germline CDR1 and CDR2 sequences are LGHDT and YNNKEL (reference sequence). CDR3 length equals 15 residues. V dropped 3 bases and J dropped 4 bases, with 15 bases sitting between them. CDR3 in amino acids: CASSHHTEGRETQYF. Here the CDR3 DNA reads TGTGCCAGCAGCCATCATACAGAGGGCAGAGAGACCCAGTACTTC.

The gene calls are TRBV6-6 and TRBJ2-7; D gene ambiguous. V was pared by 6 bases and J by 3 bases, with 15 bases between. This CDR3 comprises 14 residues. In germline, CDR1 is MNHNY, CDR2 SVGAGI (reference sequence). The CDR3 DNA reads TGTGCCAGCAGGACCTCCGGCAGCGACTACGAGCAGTACTTC. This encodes CASRTSGSDYEQYF.

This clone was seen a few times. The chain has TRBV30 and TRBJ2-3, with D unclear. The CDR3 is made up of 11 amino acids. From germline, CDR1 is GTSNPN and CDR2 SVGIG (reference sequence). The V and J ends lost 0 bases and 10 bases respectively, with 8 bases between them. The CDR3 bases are TGTGCCTGGAGTGTGTCTTTTGCGCAGTATTTT. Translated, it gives CAWSVSFAQYF.

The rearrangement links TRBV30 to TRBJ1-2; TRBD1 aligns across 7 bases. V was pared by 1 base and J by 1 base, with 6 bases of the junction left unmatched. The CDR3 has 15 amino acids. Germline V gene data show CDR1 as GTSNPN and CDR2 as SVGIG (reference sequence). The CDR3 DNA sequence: TGTGCCTGGAGTGCTGGGGCAGGGGGTAACTATGGCTACACCTTC. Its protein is CAWSAGAGGNYGYTF.

CDR3 in amino acids: CASSIGPLAGGGAYEQYF. In nucleotides, the CDR3 is TGTGCCAGTAGTATCGGACCCCTAGCGGGAGGGGGGGCCTACGAGCAGTACTTC. The chain joins TRBV19 to TRBJ2-7; the match to TRBD2 covers 12 bases. V was pared by 3 bases and J by 2 bases, with 11 bases of the junction left unmatched. The CDR3 is made up of 18 amino acids. Looked up from germline, CDR1 is LNHDA and CDR2 is SQIVND (reference sequence).

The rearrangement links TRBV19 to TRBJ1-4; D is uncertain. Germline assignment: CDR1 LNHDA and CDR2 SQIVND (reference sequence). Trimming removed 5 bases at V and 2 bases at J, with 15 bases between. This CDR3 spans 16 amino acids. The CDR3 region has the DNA TGTGCCAGTAGTCCCGCCACGGGGAGCACTAATGAAAAACTGTTTTTT. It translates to CASSPATGSTNEKLFF.

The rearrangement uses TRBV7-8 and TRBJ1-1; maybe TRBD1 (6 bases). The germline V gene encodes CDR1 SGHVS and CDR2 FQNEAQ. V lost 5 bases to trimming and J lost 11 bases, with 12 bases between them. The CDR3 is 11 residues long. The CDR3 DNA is TGTGCCAGCAGCCCGACAGGCGACGCTTTCTTT. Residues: CASSPTGDAFF.

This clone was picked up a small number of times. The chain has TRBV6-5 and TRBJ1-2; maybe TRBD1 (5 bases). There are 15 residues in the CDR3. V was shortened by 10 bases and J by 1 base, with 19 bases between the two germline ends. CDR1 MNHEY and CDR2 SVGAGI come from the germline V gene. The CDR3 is CANEKTDSRNYGYTF. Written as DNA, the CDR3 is TGTGCCAACGAAAAGACAGACTCCCGTAACTATGGCTACACCTTC.

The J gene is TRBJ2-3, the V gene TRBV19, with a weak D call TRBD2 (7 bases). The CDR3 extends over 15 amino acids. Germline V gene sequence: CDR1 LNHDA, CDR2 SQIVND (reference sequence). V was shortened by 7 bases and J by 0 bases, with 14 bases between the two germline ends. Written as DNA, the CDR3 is TGTGCCAGTAAGGGGGGGCTGCCTAGCACAGATACGCAGTATTTT. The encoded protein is CASKGGLPSTDTQYF.